This TCR beta chain was captured by sequencing in a study of blood T cell repertoires in COVID-19. Trimming at V came to 4 bases and at J to 3 bases, leaving 3 bases not matched to a gene. This CDR3 contains 13 residues. The germline CDR1 and CDR2 sequences are SGHRS and YFSETQ. This clone was found a few times. In the study's own analysis: Cell counts per sample came from amplifying reference gene primers. Sequenced by immunoSEQ multiplex PCR; TCRdb stores in-frame clones only, minus some. V, J and clone size are taken as reported in that table, and D and trimming were inferred from the DNA itself. The sample includes approximately 200,000 clones, about 88% of them seen just once.

This chain connects TRBV5-1 to TRBJ2-7; 8 positions agree with TRBD1. This TCR came from a man in his 70s with active or convalescent COVID-19. The sequencing sample was made of peripheral blood. The CDR3 reads CASSPGGYYEQYF. In DNA form, the CDR3 reads TGCGCCAGCAGCCCAGGGGGCTACTACGAGCAGTACTTC.